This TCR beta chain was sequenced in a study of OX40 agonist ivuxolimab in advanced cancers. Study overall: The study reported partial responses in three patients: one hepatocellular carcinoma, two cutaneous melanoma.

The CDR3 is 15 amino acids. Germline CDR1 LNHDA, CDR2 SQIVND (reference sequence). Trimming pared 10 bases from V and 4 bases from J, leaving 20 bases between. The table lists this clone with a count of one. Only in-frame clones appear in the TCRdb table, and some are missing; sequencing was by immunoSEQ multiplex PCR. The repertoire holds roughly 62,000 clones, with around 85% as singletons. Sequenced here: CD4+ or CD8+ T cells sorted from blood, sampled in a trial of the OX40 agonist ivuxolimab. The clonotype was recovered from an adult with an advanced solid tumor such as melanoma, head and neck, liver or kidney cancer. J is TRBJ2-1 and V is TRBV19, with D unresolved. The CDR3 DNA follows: TGTGCCACTACAGTCGGCCCAGGTCGGTACAATGAGCAGTTCTTC. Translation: CATTVGPGRYNEQFF.